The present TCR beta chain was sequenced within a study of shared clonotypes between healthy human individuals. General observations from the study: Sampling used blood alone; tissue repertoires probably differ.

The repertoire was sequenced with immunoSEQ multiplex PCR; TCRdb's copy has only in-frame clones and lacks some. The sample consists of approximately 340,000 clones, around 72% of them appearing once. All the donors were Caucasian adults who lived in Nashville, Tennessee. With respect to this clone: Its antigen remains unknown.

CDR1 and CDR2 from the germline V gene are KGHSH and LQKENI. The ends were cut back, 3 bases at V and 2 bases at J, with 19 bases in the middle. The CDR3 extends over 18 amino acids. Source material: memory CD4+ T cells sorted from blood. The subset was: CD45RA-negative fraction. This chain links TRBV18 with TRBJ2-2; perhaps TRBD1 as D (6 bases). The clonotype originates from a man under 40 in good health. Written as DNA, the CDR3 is TGTGCCAGCTCACCTCTTGCAGGGGCTACCCAAAACACCGGGGAGCTGTTTTTT. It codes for CASSPLAGATQNTGELFF.